This T cell receptor beta chain emerged from a study of cytomegalovirus exposure and HLA in healthy donors (dated by TCRdb to about 2017). As for the study more broadly: The 666 repertoires of the first cohort and the roughly 110 validation repertoires were produced on the same platform, according to a later analysis. The study combined high-throughput TCR immunosequencing, statistical association of individual TCRs with disease status, and machine learning to predict cytomegalovirus infection status. The aim of the study was to test whether cataloging public T cell receptors could identify signatures of past pathogen exposure. In addition to the first cohort of approximately 650 subjects, a separate validation cohort of under 150 different subjects was used. The full study reports these points: Three of the identified cytomegalovirus-associated TCR beta chains were confirmed in vitro to be specific for cytomegalovirus antigens. The authors suggested that the approach could potentially be extended to other disease states and immunological phenotypes. The study listed 150 to 200 TCR beta chains as associated with cytomegalovirus. A later analysis had no HLA typing for the validation cohort, so co-occurrence there was scored across all 130 or so repertoires. Most TCR sequences were observed very rarely across donors, whereas some public TCRs were present in many individuals. Cytomegalovirus status was reported to be diagnosed by the classifier with high specificity and sensitivity in both the original and validation cohorts. Subsequent analysis determined that TCRs grouped into clusters in the first cohort also showed a tendency toward co-occurrence across the 120 or so validation repertoires, and approximately 94% of cluster scores exceeded 0.

Separate from the roughly 700-subject first cohort, the validation cohort of roughly 120 subjects was the group to which the donors belonged. The library was generated by the immunoSEQ multiplex PCR assay. Under the source paper's analysis protocol: A statistical classification framework was built to diagnose cytomegalovirus status from the catalog of TCR beta chain sequences. Drawn from immuneACCESS, this table holds only the in-frame rearrangements with V and J called that TCRdb kept. Clones are partly lost; checked studies trace under half to an unresolved V gene and leave the rest unexplained. The V and J calls and the clone size are those of that table, but D and trimming were determined from the DNA. Counted in this sample were more than 95,000 clones; roughly 88% of them appeared once. The ten largest account for approximately 2% of the sample. This clone appeared a single time. Its antigen specificity is not known. No base quality values were provided; no much bigger clone lies one nucleotide off.

Measured from the cysteine to the phenylalanine, the CDR3 is 15 residues long. CDR3 DNA only is kept here, 45 bases in frame from base 1. Compared with germline, V lacks 1 base and J lacks 8 bases; bases without a gene match: 8. From the germline V gene (reference sequence), CDR1 is SEHNR and CDR2 is FQNEAQ. Recombination linked TRBV7-9 to TRBJ1-1, with TRBD1 identical over 9 junction bases. This TCR derives from a man aged 18 to 30 in good health and CMV-seronegative. Sequencing input: PBMCs. The DNA reads as follows: TGTGCCAGCAGCTTAGAAGGGACAGGGCAGAAGGAAGCTTTCTTT. This codes for CASSLEGTGQKEAFF.